This is a list of T cell receptor beta chains from one sample in a study of blood T cells in healthy people across ages. TCRdb re-called the 5' RACE reads with MiXCR, one entry per CDR3 protein. The data show 910,000 or so distinct CDR3 sequences, 51% seen once. Sample: blood. The receptors stem from an older woman in good health. CDR3s include the opening cysteine and the closing phenylalanine or tryptophan. The D gene is left open where the match is weak. Clone size is given for some rows only: seen once, a few or many times, or a class if the clone is expanded.

TRBJ2-7 TRBV6-2/TRBV6-3 - 15 - CATTNERRSSYEQYF
TRBJ2-7 TRBV7-9 - 15 TRBD1 CASSLSTGMGLREYF
TRBJ1-1 TRBV29-1 - 13 - CSVSQEVNTEAFF
TRBJ2-7 TRBV7-2 few 16 - CASSLAGQVVPYEQYF
TRBJ2-5 TRBV11-1 few 15 - CASSFKGHFQETQYF
TRBJ2-5 TRBV7-2 - 16 TRBD1 CASSLERGLSGETQYF
TRBJ1-5 TRBV7-2 - 14 - CAGSSAVGGKPQHF
TRBJ2-1 TRBV12-3/TRBV12-4 - 12 - CASSTVLGEQFF
TRBJ2-7 TRBV10-3 - 16 TRBD2 CAISGTGTSGYNEQYF
TRBJ2-1 TRBV12-3/TRBV12-4 - 16 - CASSPGGRLSYNEQFF
TRBJ1-5 TRBV6-2/TRBV6-3 - 14 TRBD1 CASSLDRANQPQHF
TRBJ1-1 TRBV5-6 - 14 - CASSFVDRNTEAFF
TRBJ2-7 TRBV19 - 13 - CASTPSFSSEQYF
TRBJ2-5 TRBV20-1 - 15 TRBD2 CSARAGTSGGETQYF
TRBJ2-7 TRBV7-2 - 20 TRBD1 CASSLKDRDNALEGIYEQYF
TRBJ2-7 TRBV5-1 - 14 TRBD1 CASRPQTGDYEQYF
TRBJ2-5 TRBV5-6 few 13 - CASNDGDQETQYF
TRBJ2-1 TRBV4-1 - 15 TRBD2 CASSHQGLAGDEQFF
TRBJ2-7 TRBV20-1 - 13 TRBD1 CSGTGEGYYEQYF
TRBJ1-2 TRBV4-3 - 14 - CASSQDYSPYGYTF
TRBJ2-3 TRBV7-2 - 17 - CASSPQFSGLGTDTQYF
TRBJ2-3 TRBV14 - 14 TRBD1 CASIDRGRTDTQYF
TRBJ2-7 TRBV6-5 few 13 TRBD2 CASSSRLANEQYF
TRBJ2-7 TRBV29-1 - 14 TRBD2 CSVEPSAGGYEQYF